A selection of T cell receptor beta chains follows, all from one sample in a study of beta chain features in type 1 diabetes. The repertoire was sequenced with immunoSEQ multiplex PCR; TCRdb's copy has only in-frame clones and lacks some. This table has 330,000 or so clones, about 20% appearing once. Material for sequencing was naive CD4+ T cells from blood. The receptors shown here come from a woman aged 18-30 years in good health. The CDR3 runs from the conserved cysteine through the conserved F or W. The order of the fields is D gene, J gene, V gene, CDR3 length, CDR3 protein. D genes are given only for firm matches.

d_gene: .
j_gene: TRBJ2-5
v_gene: TRBV14
len: 11
CDR3aa: CASSLRETQYF

d_gene: TRBD2
j_gene: TRBJ2-1
v_gene: TRBV14
len: 19
CDR3aa: CASSQDLRSGGASTHEQFF

d_gene: TRBD2
j_gene: TRBJ2-7
v_gene: TRBV23-1
len: 18
CDR3aa: CASSQPLGLAGIGYEQYF

d_gene: .
j_gene: TRBJ1-6
v_gene: TRBV7-9
len: 14
CDR3aa: CASSYSGSNSPLHF

d_gene: TRBD1
j_gene: TRBJ2-7
v_gene: TRBV4-2
len: 15
CDR3aa: CASSQEPRGLYEQYF

d_gene: TRBD2
j_gene: TRBJ2-5
v_gene: TRBV30
len: 13
CDR3aa: CAWSSSGGLTQYF

d_gene: TRBD1
j_gene: TRBJ2-3
v_gene: TRBV6-1
len: 16
CDR3aa: CASSDPQGMNLDTQYF

d_gene: .
j_gene: TRBJ2-3
v_gene: TRBV7-9
len: 15
CDR3aa: CASSLVYPPGDTQYF

d_gene: TRBD1
j_gene: TRBJ1-1
v_gene: TRBV29-1
len: 12
CDR3aa: CSVGQLNTEAFF

d_gene: TRBD1
j_gene: TRBJ1-6
v_gene: TRBV28
len: 13
CDR3aa: CASTGTGVSPLHF

d_gene: .
j_gene: TRBJ2-4
v_gene: TRBV7-2
len: 13
CDR3aa: CASSFKGGDIQYF

d_gene: .
j_gene: TRBJ1-2
v_gene: TRBV30
len: 12
CDR3aa: CAWSVLRDGYTF

d_gene: .
j_gene: TRBJ1-1
v_gene: TRBV18
len: 15
CDR3aa: CASSQYSGENTEAFF

d_gene: TRBD1
j_gene: TRBJ2-5
v_gene: TRBV30
len: 14
CDR3aa: CAWSAGQGRETQYF

d_gene: TRBD1
j_gene: TRBJ2-3
v_gene: TRBV10-3
len: 14
CDR3aa: CAIRSGGPTDTQYF

d_gene: TRBD1
j_gene: TRBJ2-1
v_gene: TRBV6-1
len: 14
CDR3aa: CASSGQGQYNEQFF

d_gene: TRBD2
j_gene: TRBJ2-3
v_gene: TRBV4-1
len: 18
CDR3aa: CASSRGLTSGRSTDTQYF

d_gene: TRBD1
j_gene: TRBJ2-4
v_gene: TRBV4-3
len: 9
CDR3aa: CADGQGVDF

d_gene: TRBD1
j_gene: TRBJ1-4
v_gene: TRBV29-1
len: 12
CDR3aa: CSAGGQTEKLFF

d_gene: .
j_gene: TRBJ1-6
v_gene: TRBV7-9
len: 14
CDR3aa: CASSLETGYAPLHF

d_gene: .
j_gene: TRBJ2-1
v_gene: TRBV4-1
len: 16
CDR3aa: CASSQRTVLSYNEQFF

d_gene: .
j_gene: TRBJ2-3
v_gene: TRBV7-6
len: 16
CDR3aa: CASSLAAGSYTDTQYF

d_gene: .
j_gene: TRBJ2-3
v_gene: TRBV7-2
len: 15
CDR3aa: CASSLAGGRTDTQYF

d_gene: TRBD1
j_gene: TRBJ1-2
v_gene: TRBV9
len: 16
CDR3aa: CASSGRDRISIYGYTF

d_gene: TRBD1
j_gene: TRBJ1-1
v_gene: TRBV5-1
len: 15
CDR3aa: CASSLTGTVNTEAFF

d_gene: TRBD1
j_gene: TRBJ2-6
v_gene: TRBV7-2
len: 17
CDR3aa: CASSLRATGAGANVLTF

d_gene: TRBD2
j_gene: TRBJ2-3
v_gene: TRBV27
len: 14
CDR3aa: CASSLAGGTDTQYF

d_gene: .
j_gene: TRBJ2-2
v_gene: TRBV9
len: 16
CDR3aa: CASSVATWGSSGELFF

d_gene: .
j_gene: TRBJ1-5
v_gene: TRBV5-1
len: 15
CDR3aa: CASSLEPDSDQPQHF

d_gene: .
j_gene: TRBJ2-2
v_gene: TRBV5-1
len: 14
CDR3aa: CASTSGPNTGELFF

d_gene: .
j_gene: TRBJ1-2
v_gene: TRBV2
len: 11
CDR3aa: CASGGLGGYTF

d_gene: .
j_gene: TRBJ1-1
v_gene: TRBV30
len: 14
CDR3aa: CAWSVAGIYTEAFF

d_gene: .
j_gene: TRBJ1-1
v_gene: TRBV4-1
len: 14
CDR3aa: CASSQGGWWTEAFF

d_gene: TRBD2
j_gene: TRBJ2-6
v_gene: TRBV5-1
len: 17
CDR3aa: CASSLEGLVPGANVLTF

d_gene: .
j_gene: TRBJ2-3
v_gene: TRBV5-6
len: 13
CDR3aa: CASSLATTDTQYF

d_gene: TRBD2
j_gene: TRBJ2-3
v_gene: TRBV7-2
len: 16
CDR3aa: CASSPGLAGSTDTQYF

d_gene: TRBD2
j_gene: TRBJ2-7
v_gene: TRBV9
len: 17
CDR3aa: CASSTRPRLAGEGEQYF

d_gene: TRBD1
j_gene: TRBJ1-2
v_gene: TRBV29-1
len: 12
CDR3aa: CSVGDRDYGYTF

d_gene: TRBD2
j_gene: TRBJ2-5
v_gene: TRBV7-2
len: 16
CDR3aa: CASSLVGTSGRETQYF

d_gene: .
j_gene: TRBJ2-1
v_gene: TRBV11-2
len: 15
CDR3aa: CASSLSGSSYNEQFF

d_gene: TRBD2
j_gene: TRBJ2-1
v_gene: TRBV5-6
len: 15
CDR3aa: CASSLGLAGVYEQFF

d_gene: TRBD1
j_gene: TRBJ1-2
v_gene: TRBV19
len: 14
CDR3aa: CASSTGTANYGYTF

d_gene: TRBD1
j_gene: TRBJ1-4
v_gene: TRBV7-9
len: 16
CDR3aa: CASSKTTGAPHEKLFF

d_gene: TRBD2
j_gene: TRBJ2-7
v_gene: TRBV10-3
len: 13
CDR3aa: CAISDGTRYEQYF

d_gene: TRBD2
j_gene: TRBJ2-7
v_gene: TRBV30
len: 17
CDR3aa: CAFQTLRGGLAASRQYF

d_gene: .
j_gene: TRBJ2-3
v_gene: TRBV5-1
len: 15
CDR3aa: CASSLLARSTDTQYF

d_gene: TRBD2
j_gene: TRBJ2-2
v_gene: TRBV30
len: 16
CDR3aa: CAWSGRAGVVTGELFF

d_gene: .
j_gene: TRBJ1-2
v_gene: TRBV21-1
len: 14
CDR3aa: CASSKTEGLYGYTF

d_gene: TRBD2
j_gene: TRBJ2-1
v_gene: TRBV5-1
len: 16
CDR3aa: CASSLTGLAGGNEQFF

d_gene: .
j_gene: TRBJ1-2
v_gene: TRBV7-9
len: 15
CDR3aa: CASSSRRETKYGYTF

d_gene: .
j_gene: TRBJ2-2
v_gene: TRBV7-7
len: 15
CDR3aa: CASSLGQLNTGELFF

d_gene: .
j_gene: TRBJ1-2
v_gene: TRBV25-1
len: 11
CDR3aa: CASSDRYGYTF

d_gene: TRBD1
j_gene: TRBJ1-5
v_gene: TRBV4-1
len: 16
CDR3aa: CASSPTGGKSNQPQHF

d_gene: TRBD2
j_gene: TRBJ2-7
v_gene: TRBV18
len: 16
CDR3aa: CASSPPGLAGVSEQYF

d_gene: TRBD2
j_gene: TRBJ2-3
v_gene: TRBV28
len: 16
CDR3aa: CASSLPGAGGSDTQYF